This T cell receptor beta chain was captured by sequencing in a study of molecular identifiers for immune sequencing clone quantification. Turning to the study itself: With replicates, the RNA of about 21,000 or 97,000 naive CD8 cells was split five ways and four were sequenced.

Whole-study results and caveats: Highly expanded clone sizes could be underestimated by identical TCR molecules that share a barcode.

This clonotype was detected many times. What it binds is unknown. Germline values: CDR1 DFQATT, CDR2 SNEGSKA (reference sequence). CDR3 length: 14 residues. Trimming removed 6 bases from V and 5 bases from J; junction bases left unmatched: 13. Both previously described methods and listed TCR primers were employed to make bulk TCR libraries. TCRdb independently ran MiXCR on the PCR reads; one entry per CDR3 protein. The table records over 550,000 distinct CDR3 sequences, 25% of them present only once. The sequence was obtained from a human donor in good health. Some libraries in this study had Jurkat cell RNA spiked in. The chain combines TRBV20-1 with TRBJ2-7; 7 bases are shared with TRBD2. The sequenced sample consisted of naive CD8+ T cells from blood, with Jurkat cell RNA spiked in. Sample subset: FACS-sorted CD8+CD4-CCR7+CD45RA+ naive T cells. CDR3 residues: CSARTVLASHEQYF. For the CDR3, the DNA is TGCAGTGCCAGAACCGTACTAGCGTCCCACGAGCAGTACTTC.